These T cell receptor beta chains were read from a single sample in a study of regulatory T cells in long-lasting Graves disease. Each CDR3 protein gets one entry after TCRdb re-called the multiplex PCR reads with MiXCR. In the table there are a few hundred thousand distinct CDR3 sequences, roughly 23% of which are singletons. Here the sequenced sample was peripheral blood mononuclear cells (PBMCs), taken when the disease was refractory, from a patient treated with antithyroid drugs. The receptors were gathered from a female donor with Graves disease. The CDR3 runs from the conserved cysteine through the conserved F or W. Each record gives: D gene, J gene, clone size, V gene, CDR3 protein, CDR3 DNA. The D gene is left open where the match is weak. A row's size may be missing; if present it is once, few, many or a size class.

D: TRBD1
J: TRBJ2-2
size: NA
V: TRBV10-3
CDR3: CAVGRTGDTGELFF
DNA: TGTGCCGTGGGAAGGACAGGGGACACCGGGGAGCTGTTTTTT

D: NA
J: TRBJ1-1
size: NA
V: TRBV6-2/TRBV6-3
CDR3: CASSRWARENTEAFF
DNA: TGTGCCAGCAGCCGCTGGGCCAGGGAGAACACTGAAGCTTTCTTT

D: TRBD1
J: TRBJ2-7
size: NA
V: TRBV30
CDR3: CALTSGTGVYEQYF
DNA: TGTGCCCTAACGTCCGGGACAGGGGTCTACGAGCAGTACTTC

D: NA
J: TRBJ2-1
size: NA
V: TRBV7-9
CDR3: CASSFQQGYNEQFF
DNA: TGTGCCAGCAGCTTTCAACAGGGATACAATGAGCAGTTCTTC

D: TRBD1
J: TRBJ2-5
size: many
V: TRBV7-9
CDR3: CASSFGTGGAETQYF
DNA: TGTGCCAGCAGCTTCGGGACAGGGGGCGCGGAGACCCAGTACTTC

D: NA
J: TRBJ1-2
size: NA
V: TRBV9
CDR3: CASSVDILNYGYTF
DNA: TGTGCCAGCAGCGTAGACATTCTGAACTATGGCTACACCTTC

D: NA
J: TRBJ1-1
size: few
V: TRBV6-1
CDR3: CASSPNRAQAFF
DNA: TGTGCCAGCAGTCCAAACAGGGCGCAGGCTTTCTTT

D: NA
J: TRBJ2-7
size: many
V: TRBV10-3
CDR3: CATSGDPTYEQYF
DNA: TGTGCCACCTCAGGGGATCCTACCTACGAGCAGTACTTC

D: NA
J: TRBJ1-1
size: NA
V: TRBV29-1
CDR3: CSVALINTEAFF
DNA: TGCAGCGTTGCGCTGATCAACACTGAAGCTTTCTTT

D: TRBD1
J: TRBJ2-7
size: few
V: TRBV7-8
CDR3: CASSQLRDSIYEQYF
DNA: TGTGCCAGCAGCCAACTCCGGGACAGTATTTACGAGCAGTACTTC

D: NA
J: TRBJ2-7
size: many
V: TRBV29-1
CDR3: CSVAGDEQYF
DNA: TGCAGCGTTGCAGGGGACGAGCAGTACTTC

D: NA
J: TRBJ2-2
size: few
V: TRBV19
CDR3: CASSPRRLDTGELFF
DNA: TGTGCCAGTAGTCCCCGTAGACTGGACACCGGGGAGCTGTTTTTT

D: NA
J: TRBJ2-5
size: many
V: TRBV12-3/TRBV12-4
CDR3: CASSFRETQYF
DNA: TGTGCCAGCAGTTTCCGGGAGACCCAGTACTTC

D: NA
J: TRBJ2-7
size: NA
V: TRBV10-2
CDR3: CASKGFSYEQYF
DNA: TGCGCCAGCAAGGGATTCTCCTACGAGCAGTACTTC

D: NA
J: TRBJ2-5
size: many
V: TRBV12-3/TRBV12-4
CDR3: CASSGEGRWETQYF
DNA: TGTGCCAGCAGCGGGGAAGGGAGGTGGGAGACCCAGTACTTC

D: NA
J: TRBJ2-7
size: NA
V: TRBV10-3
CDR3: CAISRDTNYEQYF
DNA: TGTGCCATCAGTCGGGACACTAACTACGAGCAGTACTTC

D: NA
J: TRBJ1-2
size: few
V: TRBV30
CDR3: CAWSVPFTRGYTF
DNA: TGTGCCTGGAGTGTCCCCTTCACTAGGGGCTACACCTTC

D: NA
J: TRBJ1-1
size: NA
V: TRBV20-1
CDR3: CSAVLNTEAFF
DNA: TGCAGTGCCGTATTGAACACTGAAGCTTTCTTT

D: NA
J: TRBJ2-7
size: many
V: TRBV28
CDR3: CASFGGSLPYEQYF
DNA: TGTGCCAGCTTTGGGGGGAGCCTCCCCTACGAGCAGTACTTC

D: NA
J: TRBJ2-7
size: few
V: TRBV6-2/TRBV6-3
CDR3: CASTRGGTYEQYF
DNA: TGTGCCAGCACCCGCGGTGGGACCTACGAGCAGTACTTC

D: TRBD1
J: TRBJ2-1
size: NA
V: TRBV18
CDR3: CASSRETGAYNEQFF
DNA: TGTGCCAGCTCACGGGAGACAGGGGCCTACAATGAGCAGTTCTTC

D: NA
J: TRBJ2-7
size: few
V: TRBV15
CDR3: CATSNRDQHYEQYF
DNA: TGTGCCACCAGCAACCGGGACCAACACTACGAGCAGTACTTC

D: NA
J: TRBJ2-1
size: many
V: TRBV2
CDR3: CASSVLRNEQFF
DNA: TGTGCCAGCAGTGTACTTCGGAATGAGCAGTTCTTC